These T cell receptor beta chains were read from a single sample in a study of identical twins. Using its own MiXCR run on the 5' RACE reads, TCRdb lists one record per CDR3 protein. The sample shows 400,000 to 500,000 distinct CDR3 sequences, roughly 20% of them seen only once. The source material was naive T cells sorted from blood. The receptors were gathered from a man aged 45 to 65 in good health. Each CDR3 is given with its conserved first and last residue. D genes are given only for firm matches. Size is omitted from some rows. Given values are once, few, many or a class for expanded clones.

j_call,v_call,clone_size,d_call,cdr3_nt,cdr3_aa
TRBJ2-7,TRBV5-1,.,.,TGCGCCAGCAGCTTACGATCGGGGCAGGGGTACGAGCAGTACTTC,CASSLRSGQGYEQYF
TRBJ2-1,TRBV3-1,.,TRBD2,TGTGCCAGCAGCCAAGGCGATTATCGACTAGCGGGTAATGAGCAGTTCTTC,CASSQGDYRLAGNEQFF
TRBJ2-7,TRBV3-1,.,.,TGTGCCAGCAGTAGGGGGACCCGCACCTACGAGCAGTACTTC,CASSRGTRTYEQYF
TRBJ2-5,TRBV20-1,once,.,TGCAGTCCACGGCTCGGGGAAGAGACCCAGTACTTC,CSPRLGEETQYF
TRBJ2-7,TRBV11-2,.,.,TGTGCCAGCAGCTTAGCCGATTTCGAGCAGTACTTC,CASSLADFEQYF
TRBJ2-1,TRBV6-2/TRBV6-3,many,TRBD2,TGTGCCAGCAGCTATAGCGGGAGGAGCAATGAGCAGTTCTTC,CASSYSGRSNEQFF
TRBJ2-7,TRBV11-2,.,.,TGTGCCAGCAGCCCGCGGTCGGGGGGCGTCTACGAGCAGTACTTC,CASSPRSGGVYEQYF
TRBJ2-3,TRBV20-1,few,.,TGCAGTGCTAGGGACGATGCAGATACGCAGTATTTT,CSARDDADTQYF
TRBJ2-7,TRBV2,.,TRBD1,TGTGCCAGCAGTAAGGACAGGGGTAGATCCTACGAGCAGTACTTC,CASSKDRGRSYEQYF
TRBJ2-5,TRBV7-9,many,.,TGTGCCAGCAGCTTAGTTAGGGACACGAAAGAGACCCAGTACTTC,CASSLVRDTKETQYF
TRBJ2-7,TRBV20-1,many,.,TGCAGTGCTCGGACGGATTCCTACGAGCAGTACTTC,CSARTDSYEQYF
TRBJ1-5,TRBV29-1,.,.,TGCAGCGTTGAAAGGGTGGCCATCAATCAGCCCCAGCATTTT,CSVERVAINQPQHF
TRBJ2-2,TRBV6-2/TRBV6-3,many,TRBD1,TGTGCCAGCAGTTCCGACTCGACAGGGATAAACACCGGGGAGCTGTTTTTT,CASSSDSTGINTGELFF
TRBJ1-1,TRBV20-1,few,TRBD1,TGCAGTGCTTATTCCCCGGGACAGAAAAACACTGAAGCTTTCTTT,CSAYSPGQKNTEAFF
TRBJ2-7,TRBV3-1,many,.,TGTGCCAGCAGCCTAGAACCGCGGCGCGAGCAGTACTTC,CASSLEPRREQYF
TRBJ1-1,TRBV4-3,many,.,TGCGCCAGCAGCCAAGATAGGGGGGTCGCGAATGCTTTCTTT,CASSQDRGVANAFF
TRBJ1-4,TRBV5-1,.,.,TGCGCCAGCAGCTGGTCAAATGGTCAACTGTTTTTT,CASSWSNGQLFF
TRBJ1-6,TRBV5-5,many,TRBD1,TGTGCCAGCAGCTTGAGACAGGGTAATTCACCCCTCCACTTT,CASSLRQGNSPLHF
TRBJ2-4,TRBV7-9,once,.,TGTGCCAGCAGCGGTCTCATTCAGTACTTC,CASSGLIQYF
TRBJ2-7,TRBV6-5,few,TRBD1,TGTGCCAGCAGTTCTCAACCTTTGGGACAGTCCTACGAGCAGTACTTC,CASSSQPLGQSYEQYF
TRBJ2-1,TRBV9,few,TRBD1,TGTGCCAGCAGCGTTGAGGGACAGGGGGCGTTCAATGAGCAGTTCTTC,CASSVEGQGAFNEQFF
TRBJ2-5,TRBV6-2/TRBV6-3,.,.,TGTGCCAGCAGAGCGACAGAATTCCAAGAGACCCAGTACTTC,CASRATEFQETQYF
TRBJ2-3,TRBV9,many,.,TGTGCCAGCAGCCCCCCGGGGGCGCCGGTTGGGGGGACGCAGTATTTT,CASSPPGAPVGGTQYF
TRBJ2-3,TRBV10-3,.,TRBD2,TGTGCCAGCCCTAGCGGGGGCCCCACAGATACGCAGTATTTT,CASPSGGPTDTQYF
TRBJ2-3,TRBV11-2,.,TRBD2,TGTGCCAGCAGCTTAGAAGTGGGACTAGTTCTTGGTGATACGCAGTATTTT,CASSLEVGLVLGDTQYF
TRBJ2-7,TRBV28,.,TRBD2,TGTGCCAGCAGTTTCCTTTCGGCGGGAGTATTCCACGAGCAGTACTTC,CASSFLSAGVFHEQYF
TRBJ2-3,TRBV20-1,.,TRBD1,TGCAGTGCACCAGACAGGGGACTCAGCACAGATACGCAGTATTTT,CSAPDRGLSTDTQYF
TRBJ1-3,TRBV29-1,.,.,TGCAGCGTTGAAGATCCGTTCACTGGAAACACCATATATTTT,CSVEDPFTGNTIYF
TRBJ2-5,TRBV4-2,.,TRBD2,TGTGCCAGCAGCCAAGAGTGGACTAGCGGACAAGAGACCCAGTACTTC,CASSQEWTSGQETQYF
TRBJ2-7,TRBV12-3/TRBV12-4,many,.,TGTGCCAGCAGCTTGGACGGAGCCTACGAGCAGTACTTC,CASSLDGAYEQYF
TRBJ1-2,TRBV5-1,many,.,TGCGCCAGCAGCTTGGCCCTTGACAGACCGACCCACTATGGCTACACCTTC,CASSLALDRPTHYGYTF
TRBJ2-3,TRBV5-1,many,.,TGCGCCAGCAGCCTACGAGACAGAGACACAGATACGCAGTATTTT,CASSLRDRDTDTQYF
TRBJ2-3,TRBV12-3/TRBV12-4,many,TRBD2,TGTGCCAGCAGCCGAGCGGGAGGGCCTACAGATACGCAGTATTTT,CASSRAGGPTDTQYF
TRBJ1-2,TRBV6-5,many,.,TGTGCCAGCAGTTACTCTAACGGACGTCTGGGCTACACCTTC,CASSYSNGRLGYTF
TRBJ1-6,TRBV7-9,.,TRBD1,TGTGCCAGCAGCCACGGTGGGACAGATAATTCACCCCTCCACTTT,CASSHGGTDNSPLHF
TRBJ2-1,TRBV27,.,TRBD2,TGTGCCAGCAGTTTCTCCACTAGCGGGGGTGTAAATGAGCAGTTCTTC,CASSFSTSGGVNEQFF
TRBJ2-5,TRBV6-2/TRBV6-3,many,TRBD2,TGTGCCAGCAGTTATGTACCGCTAGCGGGAGAGCGGGAGACCCAGTACTTC,CASSYVPLAGERETQYF
TRBJ2-1,TRBV4-1,few,.,TGCGCCAGCAGCCAAGGAGGGATCAATGAGCAGTTCTTC,CASSQGGINEQFF
TRBJ2-7,TRBV6-2/TRBV6-3,few,TRBD2,TGTGCCAGCCGTCTAGCGGGAGTATTCCACGAGCAGTACTTC,CASRLAGVFHEQYF
TRBJ2-7,TRBV10-3,.,TRBD2,TGTGCCATCATGGGGCGGGAGGGCTCCTACGAGCAGTACTTC,CAIMGREGSYEQYF
TRBJ2-5,TRBV11-1,many,.,TGTGCCAGCAGCCCTTCCCTAGGGGCGAAAGGGTTCCAAGAGACCCAGTACTTC,CASSPSLGAKGFQETQYF
TRBJ1-2,TRBV6-1,few,TRBD1,TGTGCCAGCATTCCGGGACAGAGTAACTATGGCTACACCTTC,CASIPGQSNYGYTF
TRBJ2-5,TRBV6-2/TRBV6-3,many,.,TGTGCCAGCAGTTACGCCGGGACACTCCAAGAGACCCAGTACTTC,CASSYAGTLQETQYF
TRBJ2-5,TRBV20-1,.,TRBD2,TGCAGTGCCGGGACTAGTCGGGAGACCCAGTACTTC,CSAGTSRETQYF
TRBJ1-1,TRBV7-9,.,.,TGTGCCAGCAGCCCTCCGCGGGGTAGGACTGAAGCTTTCTTT,CASSPPRGRTEAFF
TRBJ2-3,TRBV20-1,few,.,TGCAGTGCTAAGGTTAATACGCAGTATTTT,CSAKVNTQYF
TRBJ2-2,TRBV28,.,.,TGTGCCAGCATGGGAGACACACACACCGGGGAGCTGTTTTTT,CASMGDTHTGELFF
TRBJ1-2,TRBV20-1,many,.,TGCAGTGCCTTGACAGGTTATAACTATGGCTACACCTTC,CSALTGYNYGYTF
TRBJ2-1,TRBV12-3/TRBV12-4,many,TRBD2,TGTGCCAGCAGTCCCGGGGGGGGCTCCTACAATGAGCAGTTCTTC,CASSPGGGSYNEQFF